These T cell receptor beta chains were read from a single sample in a study of tumor-infiltrating lymphocytes in glioblastoma multiforme. MiXCR was run by TCRdb on the multiplex PCR reads, yielding one entry per CDR3 protein. The profile shows about 18,000 distinct CDR3 sequences, roughly 68% of them singletons. Sequencing was carried out using peripheral blood. The receptors here all came from a male donor with glioblastoma. Both conserved end residues are part of each CDR3. D genes are given only for firm matches. Size is stated for part of the rows, as once, few or many counts, or as a class when the clone is expanded.

V,size,D,J,DNA,CDR3
TRBV7-9,few,.,TRBJ1-1,TGTGCCAGCAGCTTTACAGGGTGGGGGAACACTGAAGCTTTCTTT,CASSFTGWGNTEAFF
TRBV12-3/TRBV12-4,.,.,TRBJ2-3,TGTGCCAGCAGTTCCCCCGGGAGTAGGATGGCAGATACGCAGTATTTT,CASSSPGSRMADTQYF
TRBV4-2,.,.,TRBJ2-1,TGTGCCAGCAGCTCCCTCGTGGGGGGCTATGATGAGCAGTTCTTC,CASSSLVGGYDEQFF
TRBV11-2,large,.,TRBJ2-2,TGTGCCAGCAGCCCCCGGAGGGCTACCGGGGAGCTGTTTTTT,CASSPRRATGELFF
TRBV28,many,.,TRBJ2-7,TGTGCCAGCAGTTGGGAGTCCCCCCACGAGCAGTACTTC,CASSWESPHEQYF
TRBV12-3/TRBV12-4,few,.,TRBJ2-5,TGTGCCAGCAGACAAACAGGGTTCCAAGAGACCCAGTACTTC,CASRQTGFQETQYF
TRBV29-1,.,TRBD1,TRBJ2-1,TGCGGCGTTGTCTCGGGACAGGTTTTTGATGAGCAGTTCTTC,CGVVSGQVFDEQFF
TRBV29-1,.,.,TRBJ1-1,TGTCGCGTTCGGCTGGGACTGAATACGAACACTGAAGCTTTCTTT,CRVRLGLNTNTEAFF
TRBV5-4,many,.,TRBJ1-2,TGTGCCAGCAGCTTAGGAGTGGACACCTACTATGGCTACACCTTC,CASSLGVDTYYGYTF
TRBV11-2,.,.,TRBJ2-1,TGTGCTATCAGCCGTGATAGGGGGAAGGTCAACAATGAGCAGTTCTTC,CAISRDRGKVNNEQFF
TRBV11-1,.,TRBD1,TRBJ1-2,TGTGCCAGCAGCCTAAATACAGGGGGCTGGGGCTACACCTTC,CASSLNTGGWGYTF
TRBV11-2,.,.,TRBJ2-7,TGTGCCAGCAGCTTAGCCCGACACCCCTCGGTCCACGAGCAGTACTTC,CASSLARHPSVHEQYF
TRBV11-2,.,TRBD2,TRBJ2-2,TGTGCCAGCCGGAGGGCTAGCGGGGGTAACACCGGGGAGCTGTTTTTT,CASRRASGGNTGELFF
TRBV28,few,.,TRBJ2-3,TGTGCCAGCAGGGGAACTAGTCCTGGCACAGATACGCAGTATTTT,CASRGTSPGTDTQYF
TRBV18,.,TRBD1,TRBJ2-5,TGTGCCAGCCGAGGGACAGGTGAAGAGACCCAGTACTTC,CASRGTGEETQYF
TRBV29-1,medium-sized,TRBD2,TRBJ2-1,TGCAGCGTTCGTAGCGGGATCTCCTACAATGAGCAGTTCTTC,CSVRSGISYNEQFF
TRBV14,.,.,TRBJ2-1,TGTGCCAGCAGCCAACCGGGGGATGGATCCTACAATGAGCAGTTCTTC,CASSQPGDGSYNEQFF
TRBV5-1,many,.,TRBJ1-5,TGCGCCAGCAGCTTGTGGGGGTTTAGCAATCAGCCCCAGCATTTT,CASSLWGFSNQPQHF
TRBV29-1,.,.,TRBJ2-3,TGCAGCGTTGAACTGCCTGACACAGATACGCAGTATTTT,CSVELPDTDTQYF
TRBV2,once,.,TRBJ2-7,TGTGCCAGCAGTCTACAGGATCGTCTGGACGAGCAGTACTTC,CASSLQDRLDEQYF